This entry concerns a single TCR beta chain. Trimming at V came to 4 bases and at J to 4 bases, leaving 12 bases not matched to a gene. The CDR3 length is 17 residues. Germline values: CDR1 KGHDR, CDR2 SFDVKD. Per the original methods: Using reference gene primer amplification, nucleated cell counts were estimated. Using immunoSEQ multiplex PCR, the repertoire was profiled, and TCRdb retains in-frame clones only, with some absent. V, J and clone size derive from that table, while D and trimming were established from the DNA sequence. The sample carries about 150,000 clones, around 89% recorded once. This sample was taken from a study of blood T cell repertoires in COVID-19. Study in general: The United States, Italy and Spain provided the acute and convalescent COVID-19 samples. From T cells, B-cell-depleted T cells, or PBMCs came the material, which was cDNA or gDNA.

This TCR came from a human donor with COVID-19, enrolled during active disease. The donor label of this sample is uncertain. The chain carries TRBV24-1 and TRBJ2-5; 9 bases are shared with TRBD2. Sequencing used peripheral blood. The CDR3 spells CATSDPMGREGGETQYF. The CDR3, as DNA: TGTGCCACCAGTGACCCTATGGGGCGGGAGGGGGGAGAGACCCAGTACTTC.